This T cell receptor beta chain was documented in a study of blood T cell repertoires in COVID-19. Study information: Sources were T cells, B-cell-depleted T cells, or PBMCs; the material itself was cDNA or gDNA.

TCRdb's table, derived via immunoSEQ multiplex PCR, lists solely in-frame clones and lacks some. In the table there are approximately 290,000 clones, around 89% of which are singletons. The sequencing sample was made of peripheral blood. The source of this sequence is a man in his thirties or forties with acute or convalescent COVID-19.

The CDR3 region has the DNA TGTGCCAGCAGCCCAAACAGGGTGTGGGACTACGAGCAGTACTTC. Protein: CASSPNRVWDYEQYF. The V call is TRBV7-9, the J call TRBJ2-7; tentatively, D is TRBD1 (6 bases). Germline values: CDR1 SEHNR, CDR2 FQNEAQ (reference sequence). This CDR3 has 15 residues. V was cut by 5 bases and J by 3 bases, with 17 bases left in between. Full variable domain (rest looked up from reference TRBV7-9 and TRBJ2-7): DTGVSQNPRHKITKRGQNVTFRCDPISEHNRLYWYRQTLGQGPEFLTYFQNEAQLEKSRLLSDRFSAERPKGSFSTLEIQRTEQGDSAMYLCASSPNRVWDYEQYFGPGTRLTVT.